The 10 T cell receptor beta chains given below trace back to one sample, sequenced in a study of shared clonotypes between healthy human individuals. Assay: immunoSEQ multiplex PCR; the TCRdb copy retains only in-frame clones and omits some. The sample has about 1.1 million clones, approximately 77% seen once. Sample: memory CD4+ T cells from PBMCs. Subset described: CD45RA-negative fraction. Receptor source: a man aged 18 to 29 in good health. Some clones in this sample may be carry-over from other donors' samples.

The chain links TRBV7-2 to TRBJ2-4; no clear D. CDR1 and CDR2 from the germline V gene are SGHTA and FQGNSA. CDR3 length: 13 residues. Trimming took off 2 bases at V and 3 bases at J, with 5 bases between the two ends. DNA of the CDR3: TGTGCCAGCAGCTTAAACAGCAAAAACATTCAGTACTTC. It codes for CASSLNSKNIQYF.

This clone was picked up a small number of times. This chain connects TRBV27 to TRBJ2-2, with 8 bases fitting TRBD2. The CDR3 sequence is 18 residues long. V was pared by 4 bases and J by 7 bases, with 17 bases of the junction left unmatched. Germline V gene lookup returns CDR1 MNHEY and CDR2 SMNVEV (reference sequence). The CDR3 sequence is CASSSLGAGEGRGGELFF. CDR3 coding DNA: TGTGCCAGCAGTTCGCTCGGAGCGGGAGAAGGGCGCGGCGGGGAGCTGTTTTTT.

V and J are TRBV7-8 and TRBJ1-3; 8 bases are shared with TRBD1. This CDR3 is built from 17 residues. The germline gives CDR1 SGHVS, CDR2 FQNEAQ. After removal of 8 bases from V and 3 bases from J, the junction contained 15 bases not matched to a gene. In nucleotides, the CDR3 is TGTGCCAGCGGGGGTCAGGGGGCGCCTGGTATTGGAAACACCATATATTTT. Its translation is CASGGQGAPGIGNTIYF.

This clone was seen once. The DNA of the CDR3 is TGTGCCAGCAGTGAGTGGGCGGGAGATACGCAGTATTTT. Its translation: CASSEWAGDTQYF. This chain connects TRBV2 to TRBJ2-3; a weak D match, TRBD2 (5 bases). The CDR3 is 13 residues long. V lost 3 bases and J lost 5, with 9 bases in between. CDR1 and CDR2 from the germline V gene are SNHLY and FYNNEI.

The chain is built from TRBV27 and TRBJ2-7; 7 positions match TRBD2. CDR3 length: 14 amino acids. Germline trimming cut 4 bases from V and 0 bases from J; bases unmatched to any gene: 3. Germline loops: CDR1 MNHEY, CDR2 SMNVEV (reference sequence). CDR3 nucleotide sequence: TGTGCCAGCAGTTACCTAGCGGACTCCTACGAGCAGTACTTC. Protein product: CASSYLADSYEQYF.

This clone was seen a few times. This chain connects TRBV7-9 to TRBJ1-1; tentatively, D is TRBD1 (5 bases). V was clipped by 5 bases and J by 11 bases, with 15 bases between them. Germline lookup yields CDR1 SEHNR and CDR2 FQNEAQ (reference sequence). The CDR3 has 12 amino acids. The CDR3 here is CASSREKGLAFF. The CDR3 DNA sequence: TGTGCCAGCAGCCGGGAGAAGGGGCTTGCTTTCTTT.

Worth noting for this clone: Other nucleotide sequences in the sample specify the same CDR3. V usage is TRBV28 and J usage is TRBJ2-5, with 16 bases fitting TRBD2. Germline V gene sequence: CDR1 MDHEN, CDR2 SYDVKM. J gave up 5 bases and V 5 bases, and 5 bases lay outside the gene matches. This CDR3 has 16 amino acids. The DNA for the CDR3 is TGTGCCAGCAGTCCGGGACTAGCGGGAGGGAGGGAGACCCAGTACTTC. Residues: CASSPGLAGGRETQYF. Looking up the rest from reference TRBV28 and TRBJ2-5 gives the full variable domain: DVKVTQSSRYLVKRTGEKVFLECVQDMDHENMFWYRQDPGLGLRLIYFSYDVKMKEKGDIPEGYSVSREKKERFSLILESASTNQTSMYLCASSPGLAGGRETQYFGPGTRLLVL.

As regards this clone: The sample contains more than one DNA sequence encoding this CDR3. Here the CDR3 reads CASSWDSNQPQHF. The CDR3 DNA is TGTGCCAGCAGCTGGGATAGTAATCAGCCCCAGCATTTT. This chain joins TRBV7-8 and TRBJ1-5; no firm D call. The germline V gene encodes CDR1 SGHVS and CDR2 FQNEAQ. V dropped 4 bases and J dropped 4 bases, with 8 bases sitting between them. This CDR3 is built from 13 residues.

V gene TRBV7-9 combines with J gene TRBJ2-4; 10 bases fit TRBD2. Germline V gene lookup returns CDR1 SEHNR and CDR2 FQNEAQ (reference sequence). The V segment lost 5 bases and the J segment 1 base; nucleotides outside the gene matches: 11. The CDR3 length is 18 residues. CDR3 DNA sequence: TGTGCCAGCAGCCCGGGCCTAGCGGGAGTGGTGGCCAAAAACATTCAGTACTTC. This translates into CASSPGLAGVVAKNIQYF.

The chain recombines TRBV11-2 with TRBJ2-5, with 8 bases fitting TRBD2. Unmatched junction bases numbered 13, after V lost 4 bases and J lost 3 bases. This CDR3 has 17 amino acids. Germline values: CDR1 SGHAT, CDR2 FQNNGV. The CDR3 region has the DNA TGTGCCAGCAGCTCTAGCGGCACGGGAGGGCTGGAAGAGACCCAGTACTTC. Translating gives CASSSSGTGGLEETQYF.